This T cell receptor beta chain came from a study of blood T cell repertoires in COVID-19 (dated by TCRdb to about 2020). Describing the broader study: The collaborator samples originated in the United States, Italy and Spain and spanned the acute and convalescent phases of COVID-19. The material from the prospective study consisted of cDNA or gDNA derived from T cells, B-cell-depleted T cells, or PBMCs. Subjects who had been exposed to COVID-19, were actively infected with it, or had recovered from it provided the deeply sampled blood TCRbeta repertoires that made up the dataset. The repertoires were made available in a free public database intended to serve as a resource for research on the immune response to SARS-CoV-2. Samples were obtained from the ongoing ImmuneRACE study (first 160 participants) and from 1,254 subjects provided by 6 global collaborators. A de-identified subject ID, COVID-19 status, age in years and sex were almost always included in the sample metadata. Where available, HLA class I and class II types were taken from metadata supplied by the sample provider and were not determined by assay-based typing. Results and caveats for the whole study, not just this receptor: Clinical and demographic metadata were provided uncurated, with the amount varying by source and participant.

In the prospective study, participants were roughly 18 to 90 years old, resided in about 25 geographic areas of the United States, and were enrolled through a virtual design. In the prospective study, participants were assigned to cohorts based on the clinical history participants reported in a screening survey and a study questionnaire. In the prospective study, mobile phlebotomists collected whole blood, serum and a nasopharyngeal or oropharyngeal swab from each participant. Over a roughly 2-month period, participants in the prospective study had the option of providing additional blood draws and questionnaires. Before DNA extraction, prospective study blood samples were shipped either frozen or at room temperature. As concerns this clone: What antigen it recognizes has not been identified. No much larger clonotype is one base removed from it; base qualities were not supplied.

TCRbeta CDR3 regions were amplified from genomic DNA using the immunoSEQ Assay, a bias-controlled multiplex PCR. The study's own analysis went as follows. The number of nucleated cells in each sample was estimated by amplification of reference gene primers within the assay. Sequence reads were collapsed and filtered to measure the absolute abundance of every unique TCRbeta CDR3 rearrangement. For each sample, productive Simpson clonality was calculated as the square root of Simpson's diversity index across productive rearrangements. The immuneACCESS repertoire file appears here via TCRdb, limited to in-frame rearrangements. These files lack a portion of the clones; in checked studies, under half of the deficit traces to unresolved V genes, and the cause of the others is not known. That table gives V, J and clone size, and the DNA gave D and trimming. This sample is represented by 200,000 to 250,000 clones; around 90% of them were singletons. The biggest ten clones account for roughly 14% of the sample.

This TCR came from a woman between 45 and 60 years old with acute COVID-19. The sample taken for sequencing was PBMCs or T cells enriched from blood (not recorded which).

The CDR3 in this case is CSARGWETQYF. The bases read TGCAGTGCTAGGGGCTGGGAGACCCAGTACTTC. The sequence joins TRBV20-1 to TRBJ2-5, with the identity of the D gene unclear. The CDR3 goes from the cysteine to the phenylalanine over 11 residues. The read is trimmed to its CDR3 DNA, 33 bases read in frame from base 1. V drops 3 bases and J drops 5 bases, leaving 7 bases in between. The germline V gene (reference sequence) yields DFQATT for CDR1 and SNEGSKA for CDR2.